This T cell receptor (beta chain) was captured by sequencing in a study of shared clonotypes between healthy human individuals. Overall study context: The study enrolled a couple of women and a few men aged 18 to 49. Findings and limits, study-wide: Of the naive CD4 clonotypes, roughly 5% were shared across a few donors.

Profiled with immunoSEQ multiplex PCR; TCRdb holds only in-frame clones, not every one. The data contain 400,000 to 600,000 clones, 95% to 97% of them singletons. In the case of this clone: Antigen unknown.

The healthy adult donors were HIV-negative and reported no recent acute infections or vaccinations. The sample taken for sequencing was naive CD4+ T cells sorted from blood. The subset: CD45RA+ positively selected. The sequence was collected from a woman aged 30 to 39 in good health.

The CDR3 sequence is CASSEWSGANYGYTF. The CDR3 DNA sequence: TGTGCCAGCAGTGAATGGTCAGGGGCTAACTATGGCTACACCTTC. The chain couples TRBV2 to TRBJ1-2; possible D gene TRBD1, 6 bases. The CDR3 runs to 15 residues. V was cut by 2 bases and J by 0 bases, with 10 bases left in between. Germline V lookup: CDR1 SNHLY, CDR2 FYNNEI.